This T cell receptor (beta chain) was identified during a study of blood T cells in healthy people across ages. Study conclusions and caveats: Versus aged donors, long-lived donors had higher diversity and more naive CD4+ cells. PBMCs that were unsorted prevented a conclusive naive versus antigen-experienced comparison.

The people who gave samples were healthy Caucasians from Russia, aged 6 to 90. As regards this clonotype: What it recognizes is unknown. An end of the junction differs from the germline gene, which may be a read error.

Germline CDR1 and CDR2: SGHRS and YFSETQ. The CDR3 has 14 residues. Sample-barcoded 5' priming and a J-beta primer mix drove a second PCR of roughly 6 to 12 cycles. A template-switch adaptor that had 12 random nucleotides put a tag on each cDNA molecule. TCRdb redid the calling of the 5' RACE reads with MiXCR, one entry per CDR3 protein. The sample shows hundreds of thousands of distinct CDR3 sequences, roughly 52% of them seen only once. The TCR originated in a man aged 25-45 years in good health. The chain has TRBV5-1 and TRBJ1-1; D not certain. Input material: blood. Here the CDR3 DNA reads TGCGCCGGCAGCTTGGGAAGCCAGGATTTTGAAGCTTTCTTT. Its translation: CAGSLGSQDFEAFF.